One sample yielded the 4 T cell receptor beta chains listed below, sequenced in a study of T-cell reconstitution after alpha-beta-depleted transplantation in children. It was with unique molecular identifiers that the TCRbeta library was prepared. TCRdb processed the PCR reads anew with MiXCR; each CDR3 protein has one entry. Of roughly 500,000 distinct CDR3 sequences listed, around 20% are singletons. The source was PBMCs from the stem cell graft donor, collected from the stem cell graft. These receptors all stem from a human donor who donated a stem cell graft to a child with acute lymphoblastic leukemia.

The genes are TRBV29-1 and TRBJ1-5; a possible D gene is TRBD1 (6 bases). This CDR3 spans 12 amino acids. Germline V CDR1 and CDR2: SQVTM, ANQGSEA. Trimming left V 6 bases short and J 4 bases short, with 10 bases between. The CDR3 reads CSVATGNQPQHF. The CDR3 nucleotides are TGCAGCGTAGCGACAGGTAATCAGCCCCAGCATTTT.

There are many counts of this clonotype. This sequence joins TRBV13 and TRBJ2-2, with D possibly matching TRBD2 (5 bases). The CDR3 is made up of 16 amino acids. The germline gives CDR1 PRHDT, CDR2 FYEKMQ (reference sequence). V was pared by 1 base and J by 1 base, with 10 bases between. Written as DNA, the CDR3 is TGTGCCAGCAGCTTAGACGGACTGATGAACACCGGGGAGCTGTTTTTT. Protein product: CASSLDGLMNTGELFF.

The chain joins TRBV3-1 to TRBJ2-1, with D possibly TRBD2 on 5 matching bases. Trimming removed 0 bases at V and 10 bases at J, with 13 bases between. There are 14 residues in the CDR3. CDR1 and CDR2 from the germline V gene are LGHDT and YNNKEL (reference sequence). CDR3 nucleotide sequence: TGTGCCAGCAGCCAAGATCTCGAGCTAGCAGAGCAGTTCTTC. Protein sequence: CASSQDLELAEQFF.

This clonotype was found once. With a much larger clone just one base away, this may be a read error. The chain links TRBV20-1 to TRBJ2-7; no firm D call. CDR1 is DFQATT, CDR2 SNEGSKA, per germline (reference sequence). The CDR3 contains 11 residues. Here the CDR3 reads CCARDRIEQYF. The CDR3 coding sequence is TGCTGTGCTAGAGATCGGATTGAGCAGTACTTC.